This T cell receptor (beta chain) was found in a study of post-analysis software for immune sequencing data (dated by TCRdb to between 2015 and 2016). With respect to the entire study: Relapsing-remitting, secondary progressive and progressive-relapsing multiple sclerosis were recorded as disease courses, and subtype annotation was lacking for some patients. The patient repertoires were compared against 11 previously published healthy control repertoires obtained from donors aged roughly 6 to 25 years. A subset of samples was prepared in parallel using single-end sample barcoding, then pooled and co-amplified after Illumina adapter ligation. Points the paper makes about the study in general: When samples were clustered directly using the F measure, samples prepared in the same batch co-clustered strongly, which prompted a batch-effect correction. The control group was slightly older than the multiple sclerosis patient group. Normalized Chao1 diversity was significantly lower in multiple sclerosis patients than controls, suggesting substantial peripheral T-cell clonal expansion. Significantly higher frequencies in patients than in controls were found for about five TRBV segments, including TRBV5-6, TRBV5-1 and TRBV20-1.

As concerns this clonotype: Its antigen is not yet known. No clone much larger than this one lies a single base away; base qualities are absent.

From cysteine to phenylalanine, the CDR3 is 16 amino acids long. Of the read, only the CDR3 DNA is kept; its 48 bases are in frame from base 1. Trimming removed 2 bases from V and 5 bases from J; the gene matches leave 7 bases unexplained. Taken from the germline V gene, the CDR1 and CDR2 loops are KGHDR and SFDVKD. The method behind the library was PCR. Data came from an Illumina HiSeq 2500. Unique molecular identifiers were incorporated into TCR beta cDNA libraries to reduce PCR and sequencing biases. About 0.5 million cDNA molecules were obtained for every 1 to 10 million input T cells, so each molecule roughly corresponded to one T cell. Patient libraries were prepared and sequenced with the same protocol used for the earlier healthy control dataset. Within a given batch, samples were prepared together, multiplexed and sequenced on the same HiSeq lane. The published analysis was carried out like this. Raw barcoded reads were processed with MIGEC, discarding single-read molecular identifier groups before consensus assembly and CDR3 extraction. VDJtools was used for post-analysis of the clonotype tables, and diversity was normalized by down-sampling every dataset to the size of the smallest sample. Repertoire overlap clustering matched CDR3 amino acid but not nucleotide sequences to correct batch-related cross-sample contamination. Starting from the raw public reads, TCRdb applied fastp trimming at Q25, assembled clones with MiXCR and retained in-frame beta chains. Duplicate CDR3 protein sequences are folded into a single record with the most common DNA and genes. TCRdb's processing, not the authors', yielded these V and J calls. The sample includes about 400,000 distinct CDR3 sequences, with 30% to 45% observed a single time. The ten largest clones capture about an eighth of the sample.

To demonstrate the VDJtools post-analysis software, the study profiled TCR beta repertoires from the peripheral blood of 13 young patients with multiple sclerosis. The patients with multiple sclerosis were children and adolescents between roughly 6 and 15 years of age. The chain employs TRBV24-1 and TRBJ2-1; 8 central nucleotides agree with TRBD1. The sequencing input was blood. This TCR was sampled from a girl aged 5-17 years with multiple sclerosis. The CDR3 reads as follows: CATSDSRQGMNNEQFF. The bases read TGTGCCACCAGTGATTCGCGACAGGGGATGAACAATGAGCAGTTCTTC.